This TCR beta chain was recovered during a study of a mutant IDH1 vaccine in newly diagnosed glioma. Indicated time point: baseline, week 1 (first vaccination visit). Treatment given: pre-vaccination baseline after standard-of-care therapy. Diagnosis in the donors showed new WHO grade 3 or 4 astrocytomas that were IDH1-mutant and ATRX-lost. Produced via immunoSEQ multiplex PCR; TCRdb's table is partial and in-frame only. The table has 85,000 to 100,000 clones, around three quarters seen once. This CDR3 spans 14 amino acids. CDR1 and CDR2 from the germline V gene are LNHDA and SQIVND (reference sequence). V shed 1 base, J shed 5 bases, and the junction held 4 bases outside the gene matches.

J is TRBJ1-2 and V is TRBV19; 7 positions match TRBD1. The sequence was obtained from a man aged 35 to 55 with glioma. Source: PBMCs, taken from a glioma patient treated with radiotherapy, temozolomide or both. CDR3 DNA sequence: TGTGCCAGTAGTATAGCAGACAGGGTTTATGGCTACACCTTC. Protein: CASSIADRVYGYTF.